The 11 T cell receptor beta chains reported below all come from one sample, sequenced in a study of post-analysis software for immune sequencing data. Their antigens remain unidentified. Whole-study results and caveats: Patients had higher frequencies than controls of about five TRBV segments, including TRBV5-6, TRBV5-1 and TRBV20-1.

Sequencing libraries made from TCR beta cDNA carried unique molecular identifiers. MiXCR, applied by TCRdb to the PCR reads, yields one record per CDR3 protein. The sample holds about 460,000 distinct CDR3 sequences, under 55% seen once. Source material: blood. Receptors were obtained from a girl aged 5-17 years with multiple sclerosis.

V and J are TRBV20-1 and TRBJ2-7; TRBD2 agrees at 10 bases. The V and J ends lost 0 bases and 4 bases, in that order; junction bases with no gene match: 6. This CDR3 is 15 amino acids long. Germline-derived CDR1 and CDR2 are DFQATT and SNEGSKA (reference sequence). The CDR3 protein is CSARDLAGGGYEQYF. The CDR3 DNA follows: TGCAGTGCTAGAGACTTAGCGGGAGGAGGGTACGAGCAGTACTTC.

V and J are TRBV28 and TRBJ2-1; TRBD2 is a possible D gene (5 bases). The V and J ends lost 5 bases and 3 bases respectively, with 11 bases between them. Germline V gene sequence: CDR1 MDHEN, CDR2 SYDVKM. This CDR3 has 14 residues. CDR3 nucleotides: TGTGCCAGCAGTATCACTAGTAACTACAATGAGCAGTTCTTC. The encoded protein is CASSITSNYNEQFF.

This chain uses TRBV29-1 with TRBJ2-1, with 9 bases aligning to TRBD2. This CDR3 is built from 14 residues. Trimming removed 3 bases from V and 12 bases from J; junction bases left unmatched: 12. Germline CDR1 reads SQVTM; CDR2 reads ANQGSEA. CDR3: CSVERREGYSGQFF. The CDR3 nucleotides read TGCAGCGTTGAGCGGCGGGAGGGTTACAGTGGGCAGTTCTTC.

This rearrangement joins TRBV20-1 to TRBJ2-7; a possible D gene is TRBD1 (5 bases). Germline CDR1 and CDR2: DFQATT and SNEGSKA (reference sequence). With 5 bases removed from V and 6 bases from J, the gap between germline ends came to 23 bases. The CDR3 loop spans 15 amino acids. In DNA, the CDR3 is TGCAGTGCTTCTCCCCAGGGCCCCTCCCTAGGCGAGCAGTACTTC. The encoded protein is CSASPQGPSLGEQYF.

V gene TRBV27 combines with J gene TRBJ2-7; 14 bases line up with TRBD2. The J segment lost 2 bases and the V segment lost 7 bases, leaving 10 bases of the junction unmatched. Germline V gene sequence: CDR1 MNHEY, CDR2 SMNVEV (reference sequence). CDR3 length equals 17 residues. The CDR3 DNA sequence: TGTGCCAGCACCGAAGCGGGACTAGCGGGAGAGGCCTACGAGCAGTACTTC. Its translation: CASTEAGLAGEAYEQYF.

The count of this clonotype is one. The chain links TRBV14 to TRBJ1-1; D gene unclear. Germline V lookup: CDR1 SGHDN, CDR2 FVKESK. The V end was cut by 5 bases, the J end by 0 bases, with 19 bases between. CDR3 size: 17 residues. As DNA, the CDR3 is TGTGCCAGCAGCAGGTACGGGGTTGGGCCCATGAACACTGAAGCTTTCTTT. Amino acids: CASSRYGVGPMNTEAFF.

The gene calls are TRBV20-1 and TRBJ2-1; no definite D call. Germline V gene data show CDR1 as DFQATT and CDR2 as SNEGSKA (reference sequence). The CDR3 runs 15 residues. Trimming pared 0 bases from V and 0 bases from J, leaving 9 bases between. CDR3 DNA sequence: TGCAGTGCTAGAGATGCGGTTAGCTCCTACAATGAGCAGTTCTTC. It encodes CSARDAVSSYNEQFF.

CDR3 residues: CSAVRLAGATDTQYF. DNA for the CDR3: TGCAGTGCCGTTAGGCTAGCGGGAGCAACAGATACGCAGTATTTT. The V call is TRBV20-1, the J call TRBJ2-3; 10 bases agree with TRBD2. Germline assignment: CDR1 DFQATT and CDR2 SNEGSKA (reference sequence). The V gene end was trimmed by 6 bases and the J gene end by 3 bases; junction bases not matched to a gene: 9. This CDR3 has 15 amino acids.

This chain uses TRBV27 with TRBJ2-1; TRBD2 matches at 13 bases. Germline V CDR1 and CDR2: MNHEY, SMNVEV (reference sequence). The V and J ends lost 7 bases and 8 bases, in that order; junction bases with no gene match: 23. The CDR3 totals 20 residues. The CDR3: CASTAGTAGTSGTPRDEQFF. CDR3 nucleotide sequence: TGTGCCAGCACCGCGGGGACGGCCGGGACTAGCGGGACCCCTCGCGATGAGCAGTTCTTC.

The V call is TRBV20-1, the J call TRBJ2-1; D is perhaps TRBD2 (6 bases). The CDR3 runs to 14 residues. Germline CDR1 DFQATT, CDR2 SNEGSKA (reference sequence). With 1 base removed from V and 0 bases from J, the gap between germline ends came to 7 bases. The CDR3 sequence is CSARGGTSYNEQFF. DNA of the CDR3: TGCAGTGCTAGAGGCGGGACCTCCTACAATGAGCAGTTCTTC.

The chain combines TRBV20-1 with TRBJ2-6; 7 bases map to TRBD2. Per the germline V gene, CDR1 is DFQATT and CDR2 is SNEGSKA (reference sequence). This CDR3 comprises 18 residues. After removal of 1 base from V and 0 bases from J, the junction contained 9 bases not matched to a gene. The CDR3 is CSARVHGEGSSGANVLTF. CDR3 in DNA: TGCAGTGCTAGAGTTCACGGGGAGGGGAGCTCTGGGGCCAACGTCCTGACTTTC.